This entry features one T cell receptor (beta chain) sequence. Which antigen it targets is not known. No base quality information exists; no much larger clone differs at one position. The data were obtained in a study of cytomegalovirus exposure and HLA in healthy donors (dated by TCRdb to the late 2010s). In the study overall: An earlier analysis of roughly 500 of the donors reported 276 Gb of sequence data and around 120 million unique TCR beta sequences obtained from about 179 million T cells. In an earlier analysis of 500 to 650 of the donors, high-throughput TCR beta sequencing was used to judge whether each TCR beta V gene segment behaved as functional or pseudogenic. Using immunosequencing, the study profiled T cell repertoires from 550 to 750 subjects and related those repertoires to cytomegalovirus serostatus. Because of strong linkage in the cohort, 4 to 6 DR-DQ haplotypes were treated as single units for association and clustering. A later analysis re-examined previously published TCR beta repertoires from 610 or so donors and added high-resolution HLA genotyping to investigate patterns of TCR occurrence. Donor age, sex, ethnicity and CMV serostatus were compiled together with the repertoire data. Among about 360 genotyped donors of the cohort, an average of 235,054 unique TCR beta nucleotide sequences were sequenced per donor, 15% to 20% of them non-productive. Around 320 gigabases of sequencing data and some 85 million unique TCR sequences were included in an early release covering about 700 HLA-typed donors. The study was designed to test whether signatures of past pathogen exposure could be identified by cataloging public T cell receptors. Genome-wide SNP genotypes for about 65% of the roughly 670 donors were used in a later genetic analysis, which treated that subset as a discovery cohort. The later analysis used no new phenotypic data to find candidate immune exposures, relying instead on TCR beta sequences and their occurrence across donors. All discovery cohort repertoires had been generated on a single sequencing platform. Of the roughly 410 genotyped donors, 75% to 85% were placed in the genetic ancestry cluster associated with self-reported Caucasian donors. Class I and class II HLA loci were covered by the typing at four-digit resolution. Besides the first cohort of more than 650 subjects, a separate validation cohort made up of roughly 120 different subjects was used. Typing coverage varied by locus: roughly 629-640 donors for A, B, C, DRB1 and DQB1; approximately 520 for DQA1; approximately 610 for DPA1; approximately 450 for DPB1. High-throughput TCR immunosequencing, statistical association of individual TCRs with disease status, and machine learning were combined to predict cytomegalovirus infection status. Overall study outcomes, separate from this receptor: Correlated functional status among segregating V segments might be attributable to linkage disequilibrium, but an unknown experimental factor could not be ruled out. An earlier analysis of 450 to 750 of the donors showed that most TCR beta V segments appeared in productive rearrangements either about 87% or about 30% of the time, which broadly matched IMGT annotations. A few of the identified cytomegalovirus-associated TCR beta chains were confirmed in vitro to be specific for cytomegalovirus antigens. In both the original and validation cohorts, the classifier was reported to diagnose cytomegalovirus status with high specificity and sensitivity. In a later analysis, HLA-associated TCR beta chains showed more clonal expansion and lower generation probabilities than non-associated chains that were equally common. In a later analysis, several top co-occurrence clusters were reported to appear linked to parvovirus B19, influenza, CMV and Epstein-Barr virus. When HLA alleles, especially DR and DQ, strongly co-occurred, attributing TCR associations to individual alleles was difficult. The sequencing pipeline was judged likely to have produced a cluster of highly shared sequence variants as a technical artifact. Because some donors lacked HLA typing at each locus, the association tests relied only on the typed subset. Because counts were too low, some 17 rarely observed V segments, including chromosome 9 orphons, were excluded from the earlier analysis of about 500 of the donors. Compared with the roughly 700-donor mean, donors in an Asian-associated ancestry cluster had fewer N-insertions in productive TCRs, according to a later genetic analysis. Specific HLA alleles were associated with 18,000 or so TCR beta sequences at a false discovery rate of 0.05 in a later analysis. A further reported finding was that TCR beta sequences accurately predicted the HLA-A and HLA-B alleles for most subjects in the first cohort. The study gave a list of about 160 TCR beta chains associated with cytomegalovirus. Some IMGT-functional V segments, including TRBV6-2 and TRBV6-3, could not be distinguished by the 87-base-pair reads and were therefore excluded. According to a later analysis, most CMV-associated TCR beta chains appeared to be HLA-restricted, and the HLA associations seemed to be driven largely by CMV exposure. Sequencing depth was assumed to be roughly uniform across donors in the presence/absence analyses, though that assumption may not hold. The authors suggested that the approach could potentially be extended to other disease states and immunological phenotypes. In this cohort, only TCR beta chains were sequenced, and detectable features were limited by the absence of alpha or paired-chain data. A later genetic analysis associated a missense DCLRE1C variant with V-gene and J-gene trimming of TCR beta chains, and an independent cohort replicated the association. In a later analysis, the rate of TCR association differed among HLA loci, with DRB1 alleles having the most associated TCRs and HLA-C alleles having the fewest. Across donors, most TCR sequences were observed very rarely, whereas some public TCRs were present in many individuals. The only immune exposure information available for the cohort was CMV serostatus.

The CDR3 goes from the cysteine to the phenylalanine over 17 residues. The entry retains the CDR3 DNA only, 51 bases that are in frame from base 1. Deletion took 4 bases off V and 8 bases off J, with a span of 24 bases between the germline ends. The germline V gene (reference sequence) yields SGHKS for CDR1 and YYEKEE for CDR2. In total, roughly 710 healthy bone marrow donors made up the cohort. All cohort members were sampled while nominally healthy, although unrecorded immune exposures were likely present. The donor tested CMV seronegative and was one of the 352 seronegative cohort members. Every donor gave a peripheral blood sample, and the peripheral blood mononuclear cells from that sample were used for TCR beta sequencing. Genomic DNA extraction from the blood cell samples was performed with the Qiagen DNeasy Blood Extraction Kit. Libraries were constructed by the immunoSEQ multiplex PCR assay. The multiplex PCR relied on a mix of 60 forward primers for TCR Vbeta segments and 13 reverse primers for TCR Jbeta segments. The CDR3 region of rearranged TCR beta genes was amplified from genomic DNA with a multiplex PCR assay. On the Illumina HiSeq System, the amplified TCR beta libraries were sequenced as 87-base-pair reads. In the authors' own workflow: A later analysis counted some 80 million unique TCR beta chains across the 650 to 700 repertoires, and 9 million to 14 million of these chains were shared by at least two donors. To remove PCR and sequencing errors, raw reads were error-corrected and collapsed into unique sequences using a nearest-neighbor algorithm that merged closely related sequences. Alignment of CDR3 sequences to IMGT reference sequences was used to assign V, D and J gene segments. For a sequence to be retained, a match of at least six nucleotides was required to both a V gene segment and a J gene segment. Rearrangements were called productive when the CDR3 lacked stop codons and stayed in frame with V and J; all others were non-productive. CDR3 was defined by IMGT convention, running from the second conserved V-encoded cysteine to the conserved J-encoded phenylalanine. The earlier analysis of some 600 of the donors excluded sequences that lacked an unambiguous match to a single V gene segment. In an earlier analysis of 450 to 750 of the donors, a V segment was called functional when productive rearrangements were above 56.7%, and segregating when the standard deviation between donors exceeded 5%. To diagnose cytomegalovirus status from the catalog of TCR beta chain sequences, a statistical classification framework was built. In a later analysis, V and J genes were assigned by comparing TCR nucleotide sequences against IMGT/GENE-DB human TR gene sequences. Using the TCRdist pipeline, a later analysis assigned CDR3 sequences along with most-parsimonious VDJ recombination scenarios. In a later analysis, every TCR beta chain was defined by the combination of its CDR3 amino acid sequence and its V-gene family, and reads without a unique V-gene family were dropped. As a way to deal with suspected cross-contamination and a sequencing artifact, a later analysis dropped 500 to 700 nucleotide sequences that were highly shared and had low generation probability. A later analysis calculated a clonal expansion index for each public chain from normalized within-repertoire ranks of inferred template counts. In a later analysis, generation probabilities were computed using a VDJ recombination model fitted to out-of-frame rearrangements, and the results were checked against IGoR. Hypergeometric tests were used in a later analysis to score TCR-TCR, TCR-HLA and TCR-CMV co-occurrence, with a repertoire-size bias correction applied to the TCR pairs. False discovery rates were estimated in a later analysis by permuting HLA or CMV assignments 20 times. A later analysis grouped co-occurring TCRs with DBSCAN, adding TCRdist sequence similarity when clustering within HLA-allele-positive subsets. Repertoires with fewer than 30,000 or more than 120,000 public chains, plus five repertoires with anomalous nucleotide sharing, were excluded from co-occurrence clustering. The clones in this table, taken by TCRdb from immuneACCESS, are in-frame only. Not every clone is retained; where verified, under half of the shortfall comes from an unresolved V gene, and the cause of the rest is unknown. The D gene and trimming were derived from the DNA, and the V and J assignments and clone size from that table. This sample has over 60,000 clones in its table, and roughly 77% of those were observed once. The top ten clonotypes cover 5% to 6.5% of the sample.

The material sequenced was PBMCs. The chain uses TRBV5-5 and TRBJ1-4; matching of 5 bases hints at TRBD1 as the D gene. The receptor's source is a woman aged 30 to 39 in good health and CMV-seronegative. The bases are TGTGCCAGCAGCCCCCCCAACGGAGGGGCCCTGGGGGAAAAACTGTTTTTT. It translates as CASSPPNGGALGEKLFF.